The clone carrying this TCR beta chain turned up a few times. Trimming took off 0 bases at V and 2 bases at J, with 9 bases between the two ends. Germline CDR1 is SGDLS and CDR2 is YYNGEE. The CDR3 covers 14 residues. This entry belongs to a study of T cells after yellow fever vaccination. As for the study in general: Where fractions had low cell numbers, libraries were prepared from them with the SMART-Seq v4 Ultra Low Input RNA kit.

By 5'RACE template switching, TCR cDNA was produced, with a universal primer site and UMIs added in the process. TCRdb processed the 5' RACE reads anew with MiXCR; each CDR3 protein has one entry. The sample includes about 300,000 distinct CDR3 sequences, around 4.1% of them seen just once. This receptor was obtained from a man aged 18 to 29 who received the YFV17D yellow fever vaccine. The chain has TRBV9 and TRBJ2-7; D ambiguous. The sample consisted of PBMCs, taken 5 days after the yellow fever booster vaccination. As DNA, the CDR3 is TGTGCCAGCAGCGTAGTGCCCAGAACCTACGAGCAGTACTTC. As protein: CASSVVPRTYEQYF. Full variable domain (outside the CDR3, taken from reference TRBV9 and TRBJ2-7): DSGVTQTPKHLITATGQRVTLRCSPRSGDLSVYWYQQSLDQGLQFLIQYYNGEERAKGNILERFSAQQFPDLHSELNLSSLELGDSALYFCASSVVPRTYEQYFGPGTRLTVT.